These T cell receptor beta chains were read from a single sample in a study of cytomegalovirus exposure and HLA in healthy donors. Generated by immunoSEQ multiplex PCR, the TCRdb table keeps only in-frame clones and is missing some. The sample includes more than 150,000 clones, roughly 87% of them seen just once. Sample: PBMCs. These receptors all stem from a man aged 50-60 years in good health and CMV-seronegative. Each CDR3 is given with its conserved first and last residue. Fields, in order: D gene, clone size, J gene, V gene, CDR3 DNA, CDR3 protein. D genes are given only for firm matches. Only some rows state a clone size, as once, few, many or a class for expanded clones.

d_gene: TRBD2; abundance: NA; j_gene: TRBJ2-3; v_gene: TRBV2; CDR3nt: TGTGCCAGCAGGTTACCTAGCGGGAGTTATTCAGATACGCAGTATTTT; CDR3aa: CASRLPSGSYSDTQYF
d_gene: NA; abundance: few; j_gene: TRBJ2-3; v_gene: TRBV4-3; CDR3nt: TGCGCCAGCAGCCAAGATTTTCAGGGCCCCACAGATACGCAGTATTTT; CDR3aa: CASSQDFQGPTDTQYF
d_gene: NA; abundance: NA; j_gene: TRBJ1-5; v_gene: TRBV6-1; CDR3nt: TGTGCCAGCAGTCAAGGAGGTCAGCCCCAGCATTTT; CDR3aa: CASSQGGQPQHF
d_gene: TRBD1; abundance: NA; j_gene: TRBJ1-3; v_gene: TRBV5-1; CDR3nt: TGCGCCAGCAGCCAACAGGGGAACGGAAACACCATATATTTT; CDR3aa: CASSQQGNGNTIYF
d_gene: TRBD1; abundance: NA; j_gene: TRBJ2-5; v_gene: TRBV6-1; CDR3nt: TGTGCCAGCAGTGACGGTTGGACAGGGACTGGCGAGACCCAGTACTTC; CDR3aa: CASSDGWTGTGETQYF
d_gene: NA; abundance: NA; j_gene: TRBJ2-2; v_gene: TRBV19; CDR3nt: TGTGCCAGTAGTGCCTCGACTAGTTCGACCGGGGAGCTGTTTTTT; CDR3aa: CASSASTSSTGELFF
d_gene: NA; abundance: NA; j_gene: TRBJ2-7; v_gene: TRBV7-9; CDR3nt: TGTGCCAGCAGCTTGGACTATACCTACGAGCAGTACTTC; CDR3aa: CASSLDYTYEQYF
d_gene: NA; abundance: NA; j_gene: TRBJ1-2; v_gene: TRBV9; CDR3nt: TGTGCCAGCAGCGTAGCTGGCTCCTCTAACTATGGCTACACCTTC; CDR3aa: CASSVAGSSNYGYTF
d_gene: NA; abundance: NA; j_gene: TRBJ2-3; v_gene: TRBV5-1; CDR3nt: TGCGCCAGCAGCTTGGCCCGAGCGAGAGCTAGCACAGATACGCAGTATTTT; CDR3aa: CASSLARARASTDTQYF
d_gene: NA; abundance: NA; j_gene: TRBJ1-5; v_gene: TRBV15; CDR3nt: TGTGCCACCAGCAGAGATATCGGAGTCAATCAGCCCCAGCATTTT; CDR3aa: CATSRDIGVNQPQHF
d_gene: NA; abundance: NA; j_gene: TRBJ1-4; v_gene: TRBV5-1; CDR3nt: TGCGCCAGCAGCCGGGGGGATGGTGAAAAACTGTTTTTT; CDR3aa: CASSRGDGEKLFF
d_gene: NA; abundance: once; j_gene: TRBJ2-3; v_gene: TRBV30; CDR3nt: TGTGCCTGGAGTTACGGGGGTGGGACAGATACGCAGTATTTT; CDR3aa: CAWSYGGGTDTQYF
d_gene: NA; abundance: NA; j_gene: TRBJ2-7; v_gene: TRBV7-2; CDR3nt: TGTGCCAGCAGCTTAGGGTCGGGCGGGCCCGCCTACGAGCAGTACTTC; CDR3aa: CASSLGSGGPAYEQYF
d_gene: NA; abundance: NA; j_gene: TRBJ1-5; v_gene: TRBV5-1; CDR3nt: TGCGCCAGCAGCTTGGACGGGAGTAGCAATCAGCCCCAGCATTTT; CDR3aa: CASSLDGSSNQPQHF
d_gene: NA; abundance: NA; j_gene: TRBJ2-3; v_gene: TRBV11-3; CDR3nt: TGTGCCAGCAGCTTTACCATAGGGGGTCCCAGCACGGGAACGCAGTATTTT; CDR3aa: CASSFTIGGPSTGTQYF
d_gene: NA; abundance: NA; j_gene: TRBJ2-6; v_gene: TRBV7-2; CDR3nt: TGTGCCAGCAGCTTAGTTGGGGGCCTTGGGGCCAACGTCCTGACTTTC; CDR3aa: CASSLVGGLGANVLTF
d_gene: TRBD1; abundance: once; j_gene: TRBJ2-7; v_gene: TRBV9; CDR3nt: TGTGCCAGCAGCGTAGGTACCGGGACAGGGGCTGGCGAGCAGTACTTC; CDR3aa: CASSVGTGTGAGEQYF
d_gene: NA; abundance: NA; j_gene: TRBJ2-6; v_gene: TRBV6-6; CDR3nt: TGTGCCAGCAGTTACGAGGGTATGTCTGGGGCCAACGTCCTGACTTTC; CDR3aa: CASSYEGMSGANVLTF
d_gene: NA; abundance: NA; j_gene: TRBJ2-3; v_gene: TRBV18; CDR3nt: TGTGCCAGCTCACCAGGATTAGCCACAGATACGCAGTATTTT; CDR3aa: CASSPGLATDTQYF
d_gene: TRBD1; abundance: NA; j_gene: TRBJ1-1; v_gene: TRBV29-1; CDR3nt: TGCAGCGCCCGGACAGGAGACACTGAAGCTTTCTTT; CDR3aa: CSARTGDTEAFF
d_gene: TRBD2; abundance: NA; j_gene: TRBJ2-3; v_gene: TRBV7-8; CDR3nt: TGTGCCAGCAGCCCTCTCGGACTAGCGGGGGTAGCAGATACGCAGTATTTT; CDR3aa: CASSPLGLAGVADTQYF
d_gene: TRBD1; abundance: NA; j_gene: TRBJ1-1; v_gene: TRBV9; CDR3nt: TGTGCCAGCAGCGTTACAGGGGTAACTGAAGCTTTCTTT; CDR3aa: CASSVTGVTEAFF
d_gene: TRBD2; abundance: NA; j_gene: TRBJ2-7; v_gene: TRBV28; CDR3nt: TGTGCCAGCAGTTTAAGGGTAGCGGGAGTAGGGGACGAGCAGTACTTC; CDR3aa: CASSLRVAGVGDEQYF
d_gene: NA; abundance: NA; j_gene: TRBJ2-5; v_gene: TRBV7-9; CDR3nt: TGTTCCAGCAGCTTAGGGGCTCGGGAGACCCAGTACTTC; CDR3aa: CSSSLGARETQYF
d_gene: NA; abundance: NA; j_gene: TRBJ1-4; v_gene: TRBV6-5; CDR3nt: TGTGCCAGCACCAGAATCGGACAGTCTAATGAAAAACTGTTTTTT; CDR3aa: CASTRIGQSNEKLFF
d_gene: NA; abundance: NA; j_gene: TRBJ2-4; v_gene: TRBV18; CDR3nt: TGTGCCAGCTCACCACCCACTACTCGAGGTGCCAAAAACATTCAGTACTTC; CDR3aa: CASSPPTTRGAKNIQYF
d_gene: TRBD2; abundance: NA; j_gene: TRBJ2-3; v_gene: TRBV10-3; CDR3nt: TGTGCCATCAGGGGGGGGACGGAGAGCACAGATACGCAGTATTTT; CDR3aa: CAIRGGTESTDTQYF
d_gene: TRBD1; abundance: NA; j_gene: TRBJ1-5; v_gene: TRBV28; CDR3nt: TGTGCCAGCAGCTGGAACGACAGGGATAATCAGCCCCAGCATTTT; CDR3aa: CASSWNDRDNQPQHF
d_gene: NA; abundance: once; j_gene: TRBJ2-4; v_gene: TRBV6-6; CDR3nt: TGTGCCAGCAGTCCGCAGGGGAGTTTAGCCAAAAACATTCAGTACTTC; CDR3aa: CASSPQGSLAKNIQYF
d_gene: NA; abundance: NA; j_gene: TRBJ1-2; v_gene: TRBV28; CDR3nt: TGTGCCAGCAGGTCTCGTGGCTACACCTTC; CDR3aa: CASRSRGYTF
d_gene: TRBD2; abundance: NA; j_gene: TRBJ2-5; v_gene: TRBV19; CDR3nt: TGTGCCAGTAGTCTCTACTTACTAGCGGGAGGACGGGAGACCCAGTACTTC; CDR3aa: CASSLYLLAGGRETQYF
d_gene: TRBD1; abundance: few; j_gene: TRBJ1-3; v_gene: TRBV7-6; CDR3nt: TGTGCCAGCAGCTTAGCCGGGACAGGAGGAAACACCATATATTTT; CDR3aa: CASSLAGTGGNTIYF
d_gene: TRBD1; abundance: NA; j_gene: TRBJ1-1; v_gene: TRBV29-1; CDR3nt: TGCAGCGTTGAAAGGGGGCGGCGGCACACTGAAGCTTTCTTT; CDR3aa: CSVERGRRHTEAFF
d_gene: TRBD1; abundance: NA; j_gene: TRBJ1-2; v_gene: TRBV6-1; CDR3nt: TGTGCCAGCAGGTCGACAGGGGATATGAGCTATGGCTACACCTTC; CDR3aa: CASRSTGDMSYGYTF
d_gene: NA; abundance: once; j_gene: TRBJ1-4; v_gene: TRBV7-8; CDR3nt: TGTGCCAGCAGCTTGGGCCTTAATGAAAAACTGTTTTTT; CDR3aa: CASSLGLNEKLFF
d_gene: TRBD1; abundance: NA; j_gene: TRBJ2-3; v_gene: TRBV5-8; CDR3nt: TGTGCCAGCAGCCCGGGACAGGGCGCAGATACGCAGTATTTT; CDR3aa: CASSPGQGADTQYF
d_gene: TRBD1; abundance: NA; j_gene: TRBJ1-1; v_gene: TRBV5-1; CDR3nt: TGCGCCAGCAGCTCGTCAGGGGGGAACACTGAAGCTTTCTTT; CDR3aa: CASSSSGGNTEAFF
d_gene: TRBD1; abundance: NA; j_gene: TRBJ1-5; v_gene: TRBV27; CDR3nt: TGTGCCAGCAGTCCCCGACAGGGGCCTCAGCCCCAGCATTTT; CDR3aa: CASSPRQGPQPQHF
d_gene: NA; abundance: NA; j_gene: TRBJ2-7; v_gene: TRBV20-1; CDR3nt: TGCAGTGCTGGGAGATGGGGAGAGCAGTACTTC; CDR3aa: CSAGRWGEQYF
d_gene: TRBD1; abundance: NA; j_gene: TRBJ1-5; v_gene: TRBV7-2; CDR3nt: TGTGCCAGCAGCCCTCCAAGGGGGCAAGGCCAGCCCCAGCATTTT; CDR3aa: CASSPPRGQGQPQHF
d_gene: NA; abundance: NA; j_gene: TRBJ1-6; v_gene: TRBV5-7; CDR3nt: TGTGCCAGCAATCAGGGTTCTTCACCCCTCCACTTT; CDR3aa: CASNQGSSPLHF
d_gene: TRBD1; abundance: once; j_gene: TRBJ1-5; v_gene: TRBV27; CDR3nt: TGTGCCAGCAGTCCTGGGACAGACAATCAGCCCCAGCATTTT; CDR3aa: CASSPGTDNQPQHF
d_gene: TRBD2; abundance: NA; j_gene: TRBJ2-4; v_gene: TRBV28; CDR3nt: TGTGCCAGCAGGGTGGGGGGCGGCGGGAGGGACATTCAGTACTTC; CDR3aa: CASRVGGGGRDIQYF
d_gene: TRBD2; abundance: NA; j_gene: TRBJ2-1; v_gene: TRBV2; CDR3nt: TGTGCCAGCAGGGTAACTAGCGGGGGGTCGAATGAGCAGTTCTTC; CDR3aa: CASRVTSGGSNEQFF
d_gene: TRBD1; abundance: NA; j_gene: TRBJ1-2; v_gene: TRBV6-1; CDR3nt: TGTGCCAGCAGAACCACAGGGGCCGGGGGATATGGCTACACCTTC; CDR3aa: CASRTTGAGGYGYTF
d_gene: TRBD2; abundance: NA; j_gene: TRBJ2-1; v_gene: TRBV5-1; CDR3nt: TGCGCCAGCAGCCTGACTAGCGGGAGGCTGAATGAGCAGTTCTTC; CDR3aa: CASSLTSGRLNEQFF
d_gene: TRBD1; abundance: NA; j_gene: TRBJ2-7; v_gene: TRBV6-1; CDR3nt: TGTGCCAGCAGAGACAGGGGAGCCCCCTACGAGCAGTACTTC; CDR3aa: CASRDRGAPYEQYF
d_gene: NA; abundance: NA; j_gene: TRBJ1-2; v_gene: TRBV6-6; CDR3nt: TGTGCCACCTCGGGGAACCCTAACTATGGCTACACCTTC; CDR3aa: CATSGNPNYGYTF
d_gene: NA; abundance: NA; j_gene: TRBJ1-1; v_gene: TRBV18; CDR3nt: TGTGCCAGCTCACCACCCGCAGGGATGAACACTGAAGCTTTCTTT; CDR3aa: CASSPPAGMNTEAFF
d_gene: TRBD2; abundance: NA; j_gene: TRBJ2-7; v_gene: TRBV11-1; CDR3nt: TGTGCCAGCAGCTTAGTACGGGAGGGAGGTGAGCAGTACTTC; CDR3aa: CASSLVREGGEQYF
d_gene: TRBD2; abundance: NA; j_gene: TRBJ2-5; v_gene: TRBV5-4; CDR3nt: TGTGCCAGCAGCCTTAGCGGGGGGGCGGGGGAGACCCAGTACTTC; CDR3aa: CASSLSGGAGETQYF
d_gene: NA; abundance: NA; j_gene: TRBJ2-7; v_gene: TRBV20-1; CDR3nt: TGCAGTGCTAGCGACACCTACGAGCAGTACTTC; CDR3aa: CSASDTYEQYF
d_gene: TRBD2; abundance: NA; j_gene: TRBJ2-5; v_gene: TRBV28; CDR3nt: TGTGCCAGCAGTTTGGGGACTAGAACCCGCCTAGAGACCCAGTACTTC; CDR3aa: CASSLGTRTRLETQYF
d_gene: NA; abundance: NA; j_gene: TRBJ1-2; v_gene: TRBV12-2; CDR3nt: TGTGCAAGTCGCCTATCGCAGGGCGAAAGTGGCTACACCTTC; CDR3aa: CASRLSQGESGYTF
d_gene: NA; abundance: NA; j_gene: TRBJ1-2; v_gene: TRBV10-2; CDR3nt: TGCGCCAGCAGTGTCGGAGGGACTTCTAACTATGGCTACACCTTC; CDR3aa: CASSVGGTSNYGYTF
d_gene: TRBD2; abundance: NA; j_gene: TRBJ2-7; v_gene: TRBV7-9; CDR3nt: TGTGCCAGCAGCTCCTCAATACTAGCGGGGGCTTACGAGCAGTACTTC; CDR3aa: CASSSSILAGAYEQYF
d_gene: TRBD1; abundance: NA; j_gene: TRBJ2-7; v_gene: TRBV7-9; CDR3nt: TGTGCCAGCAGCCCGACAGGGGGCGAATTCACCTACGAGCAGTACTTC; CDR3aa: CASSPTGGEFTYEQYF
d_gene: NA; abundance: NA; j_gene: TRBJ1-1; v_gene: TRBV7-8; CDR3nt: TGTGCCAGCAGCTTGATGGCAGGTGGGGCGAGCACTGAAGCTTTCTTT; CDR3aa: CASSLMAGGASTEAFF
d_gene: TRBD2; abundance: NA; j_gene: TRBJ2-3; v_gene: TRBV4-1; CDR3nt: TGCGCCAGCAGCCACCCTAGCGGCCTGAGGGATACGCAGTATTTT; CDR3aa: CASSHPSGLRDTQYF
d_gene: TRBD2; abundance: few; j_gene: TRBJ2-3; v_gene: TRBV2; CDR3nt: TGTGCCAGCAGTGTCGGGAGGAAACCAGATACGCAGTATTTT; CDR3aa: CASSVGRKPDTQYF